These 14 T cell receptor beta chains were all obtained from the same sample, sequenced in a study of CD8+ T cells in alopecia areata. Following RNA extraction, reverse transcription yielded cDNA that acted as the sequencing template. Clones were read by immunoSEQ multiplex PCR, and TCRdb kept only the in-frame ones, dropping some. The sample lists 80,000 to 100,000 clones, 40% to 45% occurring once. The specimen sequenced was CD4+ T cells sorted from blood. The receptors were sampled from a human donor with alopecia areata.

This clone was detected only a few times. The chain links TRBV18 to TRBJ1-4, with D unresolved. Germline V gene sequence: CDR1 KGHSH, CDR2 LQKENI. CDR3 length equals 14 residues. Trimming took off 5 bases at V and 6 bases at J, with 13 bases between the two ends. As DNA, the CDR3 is TGTGCCAGCTCATCGTCCTCGAGGGATGAAAAACTGTTTTTT. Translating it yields CASSSSSRDEKLFF.

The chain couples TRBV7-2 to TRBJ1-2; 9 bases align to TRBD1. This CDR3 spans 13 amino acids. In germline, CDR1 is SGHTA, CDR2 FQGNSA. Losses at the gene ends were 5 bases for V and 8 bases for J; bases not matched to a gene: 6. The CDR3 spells CASSPQTGGGYTF. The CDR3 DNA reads TGTGCCAGCAGCCCTCAGACAGGGGGAGGCTACACCTTC.

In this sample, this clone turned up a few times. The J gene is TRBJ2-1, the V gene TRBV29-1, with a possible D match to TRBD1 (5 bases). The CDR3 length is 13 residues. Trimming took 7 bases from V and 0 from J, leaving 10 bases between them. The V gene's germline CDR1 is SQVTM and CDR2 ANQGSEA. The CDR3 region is CSAQGSSYNEQFF. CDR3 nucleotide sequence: TGCAGCGCGCAGGGTAGCTCCTACAATGAGCAGTTCTTC.

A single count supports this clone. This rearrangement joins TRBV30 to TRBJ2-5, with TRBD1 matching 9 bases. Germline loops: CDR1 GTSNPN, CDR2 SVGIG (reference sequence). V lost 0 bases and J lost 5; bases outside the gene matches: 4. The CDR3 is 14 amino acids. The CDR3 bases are TGTGCCTGGAGTGTACAGGGGGCGCAGGAGACCCAGTACTTC. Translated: CAWSVQGAQETQYF.

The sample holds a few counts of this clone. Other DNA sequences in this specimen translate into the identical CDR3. Written as DNA, the CDR3 is TGTGCCAGCTCACCGAACACTGAAGCTTTCTTT. Protein sequence: CASSPNTEAFF. This chain links TRBV18 with TRBJ1-1; D gene ambiguous. This CDR3 is 11 amino acids long. CDR1 and CDR2 from the germline V gene are KGHSH and LQKENI. The germline V and J ends were trimmed by 3 bases and 1 base, with 0 bases remaining between them.

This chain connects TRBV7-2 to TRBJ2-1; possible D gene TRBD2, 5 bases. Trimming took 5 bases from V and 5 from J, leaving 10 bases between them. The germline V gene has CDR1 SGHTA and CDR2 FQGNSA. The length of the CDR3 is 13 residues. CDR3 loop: CASSPSGDNEQFF. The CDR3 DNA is TGTGCCAGCAGCCCAAGCGGCGACAATGAGCAGTTCTTC.

CDR3 bases: TGTGCCAGCAGCTTAGGTGCTTTCTCCTACGAGCAGTACTTC. Translating it yields CASSLGAFSYEQYF. The rearrangement links TRBV7-9 to TRBJ2-7; no firm D call. Trimming took off 1 base at V and 0 bases at J, with 7 bases between the two ends. In germline, CDR1 is SEHNR, CDR2 FQNEAQ (reference sequence). This CDR3 contains 14 residues.

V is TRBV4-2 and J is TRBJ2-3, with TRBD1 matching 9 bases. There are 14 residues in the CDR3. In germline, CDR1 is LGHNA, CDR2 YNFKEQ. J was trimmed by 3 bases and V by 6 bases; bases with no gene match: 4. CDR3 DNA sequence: TGTGCCAGCAGTGACAGGGGGGGAACAGATACGCAGTATTTT. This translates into CASSDRGGTDTQYF.

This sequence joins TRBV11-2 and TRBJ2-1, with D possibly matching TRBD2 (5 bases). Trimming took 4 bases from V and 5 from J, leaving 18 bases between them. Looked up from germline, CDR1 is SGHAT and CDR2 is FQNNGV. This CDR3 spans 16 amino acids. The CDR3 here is CASSSLLQRNNNEQFF. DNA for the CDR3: TGTGCCAGCAGCTCCCTACTTCAGCGGAACAACAATGAGCAGTTCTTC.

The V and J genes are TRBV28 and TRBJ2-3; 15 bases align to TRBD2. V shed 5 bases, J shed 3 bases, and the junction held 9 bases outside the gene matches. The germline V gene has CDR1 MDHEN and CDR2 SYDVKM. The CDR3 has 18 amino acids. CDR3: CASSTGLAGGPGTDTQYF. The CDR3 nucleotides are TGTGCCAGCAGTACCGGACTAGCGGGGGGGCCAGGAACAGATACGCAGTATTTT. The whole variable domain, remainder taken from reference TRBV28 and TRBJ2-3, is DVKVTQSSRYLVKRTGEKVFLECVQDMDHENMFWYRQDPGLGLRLIYFSYDVKMKEKGDIPEGYSVSREKKERFSLILESASTNQTSMYLCASSTGLAGGPGTDTQYFGPGTRLTVL.

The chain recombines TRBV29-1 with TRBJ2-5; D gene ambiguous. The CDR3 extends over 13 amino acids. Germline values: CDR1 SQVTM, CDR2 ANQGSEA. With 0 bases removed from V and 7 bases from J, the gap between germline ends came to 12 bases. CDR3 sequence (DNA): TGCAGCGTTGAAGAGGTCCGGTCGGGGACCCAGTACTTC. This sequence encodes CSVEEVRSGTQYF.

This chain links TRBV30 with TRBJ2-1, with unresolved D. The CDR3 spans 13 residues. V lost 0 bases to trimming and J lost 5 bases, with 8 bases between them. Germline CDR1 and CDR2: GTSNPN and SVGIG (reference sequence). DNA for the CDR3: TGTGCCTGGAGTGTAGGTTGGGACAATGAGCAGTTCTTC. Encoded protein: CAWSVGWDNEQFF.

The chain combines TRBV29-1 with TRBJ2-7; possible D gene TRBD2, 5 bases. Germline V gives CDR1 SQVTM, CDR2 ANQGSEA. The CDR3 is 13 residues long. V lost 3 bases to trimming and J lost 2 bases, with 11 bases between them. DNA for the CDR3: TGCAGCGTTGATCGAGGGTCCCCCTACGAGCAGTACTTC. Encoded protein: CSVDRGSPYEQYF.

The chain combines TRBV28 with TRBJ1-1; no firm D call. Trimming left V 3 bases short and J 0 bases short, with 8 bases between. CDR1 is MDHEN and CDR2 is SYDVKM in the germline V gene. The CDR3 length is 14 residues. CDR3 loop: CASSLVGLNTEAFF. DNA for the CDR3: TGTGCCAGCAGTTTGGTGGGCTTGAACACTGAAGCTTTCTTT.